The 17 T cell receptor beta chains presented below share a single source sample, sequenced in a study of shared clonotypes between healthy human individuals. Generated by immunoSEQ multiplex PCR, the TCRdb table keeps only in-frame clones and is missing some. The sample shows roughly 650,000 clones, more than 95% of them seen only once. What was sequenced was naive CD4+ T cells sorted from blood. The subset here: CD45RA+ positively selected. All receptors derive from a woman under 40 in good health.

The chain uses TRBV6-1 and TRBJ2-7; D is perhaps TRBD1 (5 bases). Per germline, CDR1 MNHNS and CDR2 SASEGT. Trimming took off 4 bases at V and 1 base at J, with 11 bases between the two ends. This CDR3 is 14 amino acids long. CDR3 DNA: TGTGCCAGCAGTGGGGCAGGGCAGTCCTACGAGCAGTACTTC. Protein: CASSGAGQSYEQYF.

The chain employs TRBV7-2 and TRBJ2-5; perhaps D is TRBD1 or TRBD2 (6 bases each). Germline-derived CDR1 and CDR2 are SGHTA and FQGNSA. The V and J ends lost 2 bases and 5 bases respectively, with 21 bases between them. The CDR3 consists of 17 residues. The DNA for the CDR3 is TGTGCCAGCAGCTTAACCCGCTTGGCGGGACATGCTGAGACCCAGTACTTC. It codes for CASSLTRLAGHAETQYF.

The V gene is TRBV5-1, the J gene TRBJ2-7; tentative D call: TRBD2 (6 bases). From germline, CDR1 is SGHRS and CDR2 YFSETQ. Between the trimmed V and J ends, which lost 0 bases and 0 bases, there was a span of 13 bases. This CDR3 spans 16 amino acids. CDR3 coding DNA: TGCGCCAGCAGCTTGGCAGGGTGGCGGGACTCCTACGAGCAGTACTTC. Translation gives CASSLAGWRDSYEQYF. The whole variable domain, filled in from reference TRBV5-1 and TRBJ2-7, reads KAGVTQTPRYLIKTRGQQVTLSCSPISGHRSVSWYQQTPGQGLQFLFEYFSETQRNKGNFPGRFSGRQFSNSRSEMNVSTLELGDSALYLCASSLAGWRDSYEQYFGPGTRLTVT.

The genes are TRBV9 and TRBJ1-2; D is uncertain. This CDR3 has 13 residues. V was trimmed by 4 bases and J by 6 bases, leaving 13 bases between them. The germline CDR1 and CDR2 sequences are SGDLS and YYNGEE. CDR3 in DNA: TGTGCCAGCAGCTCAAGACGGGGTAATGGCTACACCTTC. Protein sequence: CASSSRRGNGYTF.

J is TRBJ2-1 and V is TRBV11-2; 11 bases map to TRBD2. Germline lookup yields CDR1 SGHAT and CDR2 FQNNGV. Germline trimming cut 5 bases from V and 7 bases from J; bases unmatched to any gene: 7. CDR3 length: 15 amino acids. CDR3 nucleotide sequence: TGTGCCAGCAGCCCGCGGACTAGCGGGTGGAATGAGCAGTTCTTC. It codes for CASSPRTSGWNEQFF.

The V and J genes are TRBV19 and TRBJ1-3; D might be TRBD1 (5 bases). Germline lookup yields CDR1 LNHDA and CDR2 SQIVND (reference sequence). V was pared by 6 bases and J by 0 bases, with 18 bases between. The CDR3 totals 17 residues. The CDR3 DNA sequence: TGTGCCAGTAGCTGGGTCCGGGGACGGATCTCTGGAAACACCATATATTTT. This gives the protein CASSWVRGRISGNTIYF.

This chain uses TRBV29-1 with TRBJ2-3; 9 nucleotides line up with TRBD1. Germline values: CDR1 SQVTM, CDR2 ANQGSEA. Unmatched junction bases numbered 8, after V lost 4 bases and J lost 3 bases. The CDR3 has 15 residues. CDR3 bases: TGCAGCGTTGGGGGGACAGGGAGGGGTACAGATACGCAGTATTTT. Amino acids: CSVGGTGRGTDTQYF.

This chain connects TRBV5-1 to TRBJ2-7; D tentatively fits TRBD1 or TRBD2 (5 bases each). The CDR3 totals 15 residues. Germline values: CDR1 SGHRS, CDR2 YFSETQ. The ends were cut back, 3 bases at V and 3 bases at J, with 16 bases in the middle. CDR3 sequence: CASSYRTGPGYEQYF. DNA of the CDR3: TGCGCCAGCAGCTACCGAACGGGACCTGGCTACGAGCAGTACTTC.

The gene calls are TRBV28 and TRBJ1-2; no clear D gene. Trimming took 11 bases from V and 4 from J, leaving 8 bases between them. CDR3 length: 10 amino acids. Germline lookup yields CDR1 MDHEN and CDR2 SYDVKM. CDR3 protein: CAAGAYGYTF. CDR3 nucleotides: TGTGCCGCGGGCGCCTATGGCTACACCTTC.

This rearrangement joins TRBV6-5 to TRBJ1-2; no reliable D call. The CDR3 extends over 14 amino acids. V lost 0 bases to trimming and J lost 6 bases, with 11 bases between them. Germline-derived CDR1 and CDR2 are MNHEY and SVGAGI. CDR3 in amino acids: CASSYSITDHGYTF. The CDR3 DNA reads TGTGCCAGCAGTTACTCCATAACGGATCATGGCTACACCTTC.

Concerning this clone itself: Other nucleotide sequences from this sample produce the same CDR3. The chain has TRBV29-1 and TRBJ2-5, with unresolved D. Germline assignment: CDR1 SQVTM and CDR2 ANQGSEA. V lost 1 base, J lost 2 bases, and 8 bases lay in between. The CDR3 runs to 13 residues. The CDR3 loop reads CSVEGRLQETQYF. CDR3 DNA: TGCAGCGTTGAAGGCCGGCTACAAGAGACCCAGTACTTC.

The V call is TRBV5-1, the J call TRBJ1-1, with D unclear. V dropped 1 base and J dropped 5 bases, with 15 bases sitting between them. Per germline, CDR1 SGHRS and CDR2 YFSETQ. The CDR3 has 15 amino acids. Here the CDR3 DNA reads TGCGCCAGCAGCTTGAGTTCTGGGTTTGTGACTGAAGCTTTCTTT. Amino acid sequence: CASSLSSGFVTEAFF.

The V gene is TRBV7-9, the J gene TRBJ1-4; D is possibly TRBD1 (6 bases). V shed 5 bases and J shed 8 bases, with 15 bases lying between them. From germline, CDR1 is SEHNR and CDR2 FQNEAQ (reference sequence). The length of the CDR3 is 14 residues. The CDR3 region has the DNA TGTGCCAGCAGCCGTGGACAGTTCCGGGAAAAACTGTTTTTT. Amino acid sequence: CASSRGQFREKLFF.

As to this clone: The sample contains more than one DNA sequence encoding this CDR3. This sequence joins TRBV30 and TRBJ1-2; D remains ambiguous. V shed 0 bases and J shed 4 bases, with 3 bases lying between them. The CDR3 spans 11 residues. Germline CDR1 GTSNPN, CDR2 SVGIG (reference sequence). In DNA, the CDR3 is TGTGCCTGGAGTGTCTCCTATGGCTACACCTTC. Protein sequence: CAWSVSYGYTF.

V usage is TRBV2 and J usage is TRBJ1-2, with TRBD1 matching over 10 bases. V lost 6 bases to trimming and J lost 2 bases; unmatched junction nucleotides: 6. Germline lookup yields CDR1 SNHLY and CDR2 FYNNEI. The CDR3 has 15 amino acids. The CDR3 DNA follows: TGTGCCAGCAGGGGACAGGGGTCCCCGAACTATGGCTACACCTTC. It is translated as CASRGQGSPNYGYTF.

The V gene is TRBV5-1, the J gene TRBJ2-7; no clear D. Deletions cut 5 bases from V and 3 bases from J, with 9 bases between. Germline V gene sequence: CDR1 SGHRS, CDR2 YFSETQ. This CDR3 contains 12 residues. The CDR3, as DNA: TGCGCCAGCAGGGAAGGGTTCTACGAGCAGTACTTC. Its protein product is CASREGFYEQYF. Supplemented by reference TRBV5-1 and TRBJ2-7, the full variable domain reads KAGVTQTPRYLIKTRGQQVTLSCSPISGHRSVSWYQQTPGQGLQFLFEYFSETQRNKGNFPGRFSGRQFSNSRSEMNVSTLELGDSALYLCASREGFYEQYFGPGTRLTVT.

The rearrangement links TRBV10-3 to TRBJ2-3; D not certain. CDR3 length: 11 residues. Per the germline V gene, CDR1 is ENHRY and CDR2 is SYGVKD. V shed 8 bases and J shed 2 bases, with 5 bases lying between them. In nucleotides, the CDR3 is TGTGCCATCGGGAACACAGATACGCAGTATTTT. This encodes CAIGNTDTQYF.